This T cell receptor beta chain was captured by sequencing in a study of blood T cell repertoires in COVID-19. Across the study: Samples of COVID-19 (acute and convalescent) were obtained from the United States, Italy and Spain. T cells, B-cell-depleted T cells, or PBMCs provided the cDNA or gDNA that served as material.

Germline values: CDR1 LGHDT, CDR2 YNNKEL (reference sequence). J gave up 4 bases and V 3 bases, and 5 bases lay outside the gene matches. The CDR3 covers 15 residues. Original handling: Nucleated cell number was recorded as an estimate derived from reference gene primer amplification. TCRdb's copy holds only in-frame clones and misses some; the assay was immunoSEQ multiplex PCR. That table is the source of V, J and clone size, and D and trimming were worked out from the DNA. The repertoire includes 37,000 or so clones, approximately 91% of them detected once, and 10% to 15% sits in the top ten. Sequencing was done on a sample of peripheral blood. The chain uses TRBV3-1 (or the pseudogene TRBV3-2) and TRBJ1-5; 8 bases are shared with TRBD1. The TCR comes from a man aged 55 to 70 with active COVID-19. CDR3 amino acids: CASSQGRGPNQPQHF. The DNA of the CDR3 is TGTGCCAGCAGCCAGGGCAGGGGGCCAAATCAGCCCCAGCATTTT.